Below, 12 T cell receptor beta chains from the same sample are listed, as sequenced in a study of response to subunit inactivated influenza vaccine. MiXCR was run by TCRdb on the RT-PCR reads, yielding one entry per CDR3 protein. The table lists about 530,000 distinct CDR3 sequences, over 9.5% of them singletons. Sequenced material: PBMCs from blood, taken on the day of vaccination. The receptor source for this set is a middle-aged man who received an inactivated influenza vaccine.

The chain carries TRBV12-3 or TRBV12-4 and TRBJ2-7, with TRBD1 matching 8 bases. The junction had 16 bases not matched to a gene; V was cut back by 6 bases and J by 6 bases. The CDR3 loop spans 16 amino acids. The CDR3 DNA reads as TGTGCCAGCAGGCCCTCCTGGACAGGGAATTCTGGCGAGCAGTACTTC. Its protein is CASRPSWTGNSGEQYF.

This clonotype was observed many times. This chain links TRBV10-3 with TRBJ2-7; 9 nucleotides agree with TRBD1. This CDR3 contains 12 residues. Germline V gene data show CDR1 as ENHRY and CDR2 as SYGVKD. V was clipped by 6 bases and J by 5 bases; unmatched bases: 2. The CDR3 nucleotides read TGTGCCATCAGGACAGGGGGGGACGAGCAGTACTTC. This codes for CAIRTGGDEQYF.

The V call is TRBV12-3 or TRBV12-4, the J call TRBJ2-2, with D tentatively TRBD1 (6 bases). The V and J ends lost 7 bases and 6 bases respectively, with 15 bases between them. The length of the CDR3 is 14 residues. The CDR3 bases are TGTGCCAGCATTAAGCCAGGGGAGTCCGGGGAGCTGTTTTTT. Translated: CASIKPGESGELFF.

This clonotype was counted between two and nine times. V gene TRBV24-1 combines with J gene TRBJ2-7; TRBD1 matches at 11 bases. CDR3 length equals 14 residues. Germline assignment: CDR1 KGHDR and CDR2 SFDVKD. Trimming took 5 bases from V and 6 from J; bases not matched to a gene: 5. Here the CDR3 reads CATSVGQGAGEQYF. Written as DNA, the CDR3 is TGTGCCACCAGTGTAGGACAGGGGGCTGGCGAGCAGTACTTC.

The V and J genes are TRBV7-9 and TRBJ1-3; no reliable D call. V was pared by 3 bases and J by 0 bases, with 6 bases between. This CDR3 comprises 14 residues. The germline gives CDR1 SEHNR, CDR2 FQNEAQ (reference sequence). DNA for the CDR3: TGTGCCAGCAGCTTTCAGCTCTCTGGAAACACCATATATTTT. Encoded protein: CASSFQLSGNTIYF.

The chain recombines TRBV5-6 with TRBJ1-6; TRBD1 might be the D (6 bases). V dropped 0 bases and J dropped 0 bases, with 10 bases sitting between them. CDR1 SGHDT and CDR2 YYEEEE come from the germline V gene. This CDR3 is built from 17 residues. CDR3 coding DNA: TGTGCCAGCAGCTTGGGGGGGGCGACCTCCTATAATTCACCCCTCCACTTT. Protein sequence: CASSLGGATSYNSPLHF. Full variable domain (rest looked up from reference TRBV5-6 and TRBJ1-6): DAGVTQSPTHLIKTRGQQVTLRCSPKSGHDTVSWYQQALGQGPQFIFQYYEEEERQRGNFPDRFSGHQFPNYSSELNVNALLLGDSALYLCASSLGGATSYNSPLHFGNGTRLTVT.

CDR3 residues: CATSRAGGRSNEQFF. For the CDR3, the DNA is TGTGCCACCAGCAGAGCTGGCGGGAGGAGTAATGAGCAGTTCTTC. This chain joins TRBV15 and TRBJ2-1, with 8 bases identical to TRBD2. The CDR3 loop spans 15 amino acids. J gave up 7 bases and V 1 base, and 6 bases lay outside the gene matches. CDR1 LNHNV and CDR2 YYDKDF come from the germline V gene (reference sequence).

V gene TRBV25-1 combines with J gene TRBJ1-2, with D uncertain. V was cut by 0 bases and J by 4 bases, with 9 bases left in between. Germline-derived CDR1 and CDR2 are MGHDK and SYGVNS. The CDR3 is 14 amino acids. The CDR3 here is CASSEYGDAYGYTF. DNA of the CDR3: TGTGCCAGCAGTGAATATGGCGACGCCTATGGCTACACCTTC.

The chain links TRBV12-3 or TRBV12-4 to TRBJ1-5; D gene unclear. Trimming shortened V by 6 bases and J by 7 bases, and 10 bases separated the two germline ends. CDR3 length equals 12 residues. CDR3 region: CASRSQLQPQHF. CDR3 in DNA: TGTGCCAGCAGGTCTCAATTGCAGCCCCAGCATTTT.

V and J are TRBV20-1 and TRBJ2-7, with no clear D. V was shortened by 3 bases and J by 3 bases, with 12 bases between the two germline ends. CDR1 is DFQATT and CDR2 is SNEGSKA in the germline V gene (reference sequence). CDR3 length: 13 amino acids. Here the CDR3 DNA reads TGCAGTGCTAGTTTTAGGTTGATCTACGAGCAGTACTTC. This sequence encodes CSASFRLIYEQYF.

The rearrangement joins TRBV29-1 to TRBJ2-2; 7 bases line up with TRBD2. The V gene's germline CDR1 is SQVTM and CDR2 ANQGSEA. Trimming took 3 bases from V and 0 from J; bases not matched to a gene: 4. This CDR3 is built from 15 residues. For the CDR3, the DNA is TGCAGCGTTGATTTACGGGGGGCGAACACCGGGGAGCTGTTTTTT. As protein: CSVDLRGANTGELFF.

V is TRBV4-2 and J is TRBJ1-2, with 9 bases that match TRBD1. Per germline, CDR1 LGHNA and CDR2 YNFKEQ. J lost 0 bases, V lost 2 bases, and 7 bases had no gene match. CDR3 length equals 17 residues. The DNA for the CDR3 is TGTGCCAGCAGCCAAAGGGGACAGGGAGTATCTAACTATGGCTACACCTTC. Amino acids: CASSQRGQGVSNYGYTF.